This T cell receptor (beta chain) is drawn from a study of identical twins. Findings and caveats of the study: Beta out-of-frame sequences showed weaker excess sharing between twins. Fewer insertions characterized abundant cord blood beta clonotypes, whereas memory repertoires showed none. The authors drew conclusions from cross-sectional statistical analysis rather than following the same donors.

Unique molecular identifiers were present on the cDNA, which also gained a universal primer site by template switching. Via MiXCR, TCRdb re-called the 5' RACE reads, giving one row per CDR3 protein. The data contain some 500,000 distinct CDR3 sequences, approximately 14% of them singletons. Details on this clonotype: Its antigen remains unidentified.

The CDR3 has 13 amino acids. Germline lookup yields CDR1 SQVTM and CDR2 ANQGSEA. Trimming took off 4 bases at V and 6 bases at J, with 12 bases between the two ends. The data also belong to a second study, concerning yellow fever vaccine responses in identical twins.

The sample was CD4+ T cells sorted from blood. This TCR was recovered from a woman aged 18-29 years in good health. The chain is built from TRBV29-1 and TRBJ2-2; D may be TRBD2 (6 bases). In nucleotides, the CDR3 is TGCAGCGTTGGAGAGGGAGGCTCCGGGGAGCTGTTTTTT. Its protein product is CSVGEGGSGELFF.